This T cell receptor (beta chain) was recovered during a study of T cell responses to AZD1222 COVID-19 vaccine (dated by TCRdb to the early 2020s). Regarding the complete study: TCR sequencing covered some 250 trial participants: 200 to 210 given two doses of AZD1222 and 26 given two doses of MenACWY control vaccine. Trial participants were enrolled by age into 18-55, 56-69 and 70-plus year subgroups, with roughly 150, 30 and 60 TCR-sequenced participants respectively.

General study outcomes and caveats: Because no samples from the day 14 peak response were available, repertoires could be characterized only after the peak T cell response. Only five to seven AZD1222 recipients were SARS-CoV-2 seropositive at baseline, limiting conclusions about previously exposed vaccinees. In the small 56-69-year group, the increase in depth fell short of significance, most likely because of low power. The vaccine-associated CD4 TCRs covered the entire spike protein, and the dominant responses fell in regions 160-218 and 743-854. A significant rise in spike-specific TCR breadth and depth was observed after two AZD1222 doses relative to day 0 and relative to MenACWY recipients. Reportedly, almost half of the unique spike-specific TCRs recognized epitopes lying outside the regions that are mutated in the B.1.351 and B.1.1.7 variants. Most participants were white British and females outnumbered males, and the authors suggested that clonal diversity may have been underestimated.

Interpreted using the paper, the time point label stands for: about 28 days (+/-7) after the second vaccine dose. AZD1222 recipients given second doses at about 4 weeks or at about 12 weeks were pooled, since spike-specific TCR depth and breadth were not found to differ between the two schedules. Vaccinee samples came from UK trials COV001 and COV002, including a single-blind randomized controlled phase 2/3 trial of AZD1222 (ChAdOx1 nCoV-19) in healthy adults. For TCRbeta chain sequencing, PBMC samples were collected from trial participants at day 0 and at day 28 after the second dose. The CDR3 regions of human TCRbeta chains were subjected to immunosequencing. The study's processing was this. TCRs in the repertoires were compared against a reference library of SARS-CoV-2-specific TCRs that had been generated with the MIRA antigen-specificity platform. Breadth was defined as the fraction of unique TCRs that were SARS-CoV-2-associated, and depth was defined as the fraction of total T cells that were SARS-CoV-2-associated. Using the MIRA data, every spike-specific TCR was mapped to the spike region that the TCR reacted to and assigned to either a CD4 or a CD8 class. Log10-transformed breadth and depth values were compared by one-way ANOVA with Sidak's multiple comparisons tests. In its TCRdb copy, this immuneACCESS table keeps in-frame sequences only and misses some clones. Where compared with another copy, unresolved V genes explain less than half of these, and the others have no known cause. D and trimming come from the DNA, and the V and J calls and clone size come from that table. The sample data list about 73,000 clones, and 89% of these were observed just once. 9.3% of the sample lies in the top ten.

In regard to this clone: No cognate antigen has been identified for it. No qualities accompany the bases; no much larger clone lies one base away.

V drops 6 bases and J drops 4 bases, leaving 18 bases in between. As encoded in the germline V gene (reference sequence), CDR1 is MNHEY while CDR2 is SMNVEV. The CDR3 starts with the cysteine, ends with the phenylalanine, and has 15 residues. Of all the DNA, just the CDR3 is kept, 45 bases in frame from base 1. The TCR sequence derives from an adult who received the AZD1222 COVID-19 vaccine. The V gene is TRBV27 and the J gene is TRBJ1-1; the D gene is perhaps TRBD1, from 6 matching bases. Sample: peripheral blood, taken 28 days after the second AZD1222 dose. The CDR3 region reads CASSRQGHPATEAFF. The DNA sequence is as follows: TGTGCCAGCAGCCGCCAGGGGCATCCCGCCACTGAAGCTTTCTTT.